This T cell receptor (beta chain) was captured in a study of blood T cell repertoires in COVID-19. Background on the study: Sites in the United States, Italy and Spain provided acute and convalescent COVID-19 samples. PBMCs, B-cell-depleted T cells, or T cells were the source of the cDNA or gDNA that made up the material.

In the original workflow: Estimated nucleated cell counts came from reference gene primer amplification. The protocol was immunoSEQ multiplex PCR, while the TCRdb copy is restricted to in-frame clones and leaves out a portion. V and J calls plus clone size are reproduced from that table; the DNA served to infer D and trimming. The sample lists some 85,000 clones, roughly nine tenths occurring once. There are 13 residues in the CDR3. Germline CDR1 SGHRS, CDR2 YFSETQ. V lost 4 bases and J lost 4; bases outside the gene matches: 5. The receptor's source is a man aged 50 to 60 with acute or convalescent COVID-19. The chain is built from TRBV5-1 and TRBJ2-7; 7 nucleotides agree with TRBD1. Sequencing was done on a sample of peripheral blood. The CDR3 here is CASSADRVYEQYF. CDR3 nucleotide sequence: TGCGCCAGCAGCGCTGACAGGGTGTACGAGCAGTACTTC.